This TCR beta chain was found in a study of cytomegalovirus exposure and HLA in healthy donors (dated by TCRdb to about 2017). About the full investigation: In an earlier analysis of roughly 500 of the donors, 276 Gb of sequence data and 100 million or so unique TCR beta sequences from 150 million to 200 million T cells were reported. An early release that covered approximately 600 HLA-typed donors contained approximately 300 gigabases of sequencing data and around 80 million unique TCR sequences. The genetic ancestry cluster associated with self-reported Caucasian donors included 70% to 85% of the approximately 400 genotyped donors. The aim of the study was to test whether cataloging public T cell receptors could identify signatures of past pathogen exposure. The T cell repertoires of 670 or so subjects were profiled by immunosequencing and related to cytomegalovirus serostatus. Besides the first cohort of 666 subjects, a separate validation cohort made up of 120 different subjects was used. High-throughput TCR immunosequencing, statistical association of individual TCRs with disease status, and machine learning were combined to predict cytomegalovirus infection status. A later analysis re-analyzed previously published TCR beta repertoires from 660 or so donors and added high-resolution HLA genotyping to study TCR occurrence patterns. In the later analysis, no new phenotypic data were used to find candidate immune exposures; instead, reliance was placed on TCR beta sequences and their occurrence across donors. In an earlier analysis of 587 of the donors, high-throughput TCR beta sequencing was used to judge whether each TCR beta V gene segment behaved as functional or pseudogenic. Donor age, sex, ethnicity and CMV serostatus were compiled together with the repertoire data. In a later genetic analysis, genome-wide SNP genotypes for about 55% of the roughly 700 donors were used, and that subset was treated as a discovery cohort. Every repertoire in the discovery cohort had been generated on one and the same sequencing platform. Both class I and class II loci were covered by HLA typing, at four-digit resolution. The number of typed donors differed by locus: roughly 620-640 for A, B, C, DRB1 and DQB1; 500 to 550 for DQA1; fewer than 610 for DPA1; and about 450 for DPB1. Several DR-DQ haplotypes were treated as single units for association and clustering because of strong linkage in the cohort. Among 300 to 500 genotyped donors of the cohort, an average of approximately 240,000 unique TCR beta nucleotide sequences was sequenced per donor, of which approximately 19% were non-productive.

In total, approximately 700 healthy bone marrow donors made up the cohort. Cohort members were all nominally healthy when sampled, although unrecorded immune exposures were likely present. The donor was CMV seropositive and was included in the group of 270 or so seropositive cohort members. A peripheral blood sample was collected from each donor, and TCR beta sequencing was performed on peripheral blood mononuclear cells. The Qiagen DNeasy Blood Extraction Kit was used to extract genomic DNA from the blood cell samples. About this clone: Its cognate antigen has yet to be identified. No much larger clonotype is one base removed from it; base qualities were not supplied.

Library construction relied on the immunoSEQ multiplex PCR assay. For the multiplex PCR, a mixture combining 60 forward primers for TCR Vbeta segments and 13 reverse primers for TCR Jbeta segments was used. The CDR3 region of rearranged TCR beta genes was amplified from genomic DNA by a multiplex PCR assay. The amplified TCR beta libraries were sequenced on the Illumina HiSeq System as 87-base-pair reads. The authors' analysis ran thus. A later analysis counted about 80 million unique TCR beta chains across the 650 to 700 repertoires, and 10 million to 12 million of these chains were shared by at least two donors. Raw reads were error-corrected and collapsed into unique sequences by a nearest-neighbor algorithm in which closely related sequences were merged to remove PCR and sequencing errors. V, D and J gene segments were assigned by aligning CDR3 sequences to IMGT reference sequences. Each retained sequence needed at least a six-nucleotide match to both a V gene segment and a J gene segment. Rearrangements were called productive when the CDR3 lacked stop codons and stayed in frame with V and J; all others were non-productive. CDR3 was defined according to IMGT convention as the region running from the second conserved V-encoded cysteine to the conserved J-encoded phenylalanine. The earlier analysis of 550 to 650 of the donors excluded any sequence lacking an unambiguous match to a single V gene segment. An earlier analysis of under 750 of the donors called V segments functional above 56.7% productive rearrangements and segregating when the between-donor standard deviation exceeded 5%. A statistical classification framework was built to diagnose cytomegalovirus status from the catalog of TCR beta chain sequences. In a later analysis, TCR nucleotide sequences were compared against IMGT/GENE-DB human TR gene sequences so that V and J genes could be assigned. Using the TCRdist pipeline, a later analysis assigned CDR3 sequences along with most-parsimonious VDJ recombination scenarios. In a later analysis, each TCR beta chain was defined by its CDR3 amino acid sequence together with its V-gene family, and reads without a unique V-gene family were excluded. As a way to deal with suspected cross-contamination and a sequencing artifact, a later analysis dropped approximately 590 nucleotide sequences that were highly shared and had low generation probability. A later analysis calculated a clonal expansion index for each public chain from normalized within-repertoire ranks of inferred template counts. Generation probabilities in a later analysis came from a VDJ recombination model fitted to out-of-frame rearrangements, and those results were checked against IGoR. In a later analysis, hypergeometric tests were used to score TCR-TCR, TCR-HLA and TCR-CMV co-occurrence, with a repertoire-size bias correction applied to TCR pairs. False discovery rates were estimated in a later analysis by permuting HLA or CMV assignments 20 times. In a later analysis, co-occurring TCRs were grouped using DBSCAN, with TCRdist sequence similarity added in when clustering inside HLA-allele-positive subsets. Repertoires with fewer than 30,000 or more than 120,000 public chains were left out of co-occurrence clustering, as were four to six repertoires with anomalous nucleotide sharing. The table comes from immuneACCESS by way of TCRdb, which keeps in-frame sequences with V and J called. Part of the clones is missing from these tables; in studies checked, under half for an unresolved V gene and the rest for unknown reasons. V and J calls plus clone size are reproduced from that table; the DNA served to infer D and trimming. Here the sample has about 160,000 clones; more than 75% occur a single time. The top ten clonotypes cover around 1.5% of the sample.

General study outcomes and caveats: In a later analysis, HLA-associated TCR beta chains were found to be more clonally expanded and to have lower generation probabilities than equally common non-associated chains. Most TCR sequences were seen in very few donors, while some public TCRs were found in many individuals. In a later analysis, TCR association rates were found to vary across HLA loci, with the most associated TCRs seen for DRB1 alleles and the fewest for HLA-C alleles. In the study, 164 TCR beta chains were listed as associated with cytomegalovirus. According to a later genetic analysis, donors in an Asian-associated ancestry cluster had fewer N-insertions in productive TCRs than the approximately 650-donor mean. Immune exposure information for the cohort was limited to CMV serostatus. A cluster of highly shared sequence variants was judged likely to represent a technical artifact of the sequencing pipeline. When HLA alleles, especially DR and DQ, strongly co-occurred, attributing TCR associations to individual alleles was difficult. Several of the top co-occurrence clusters appeared to be linked to parvovirus B19, influenza, CMV and Epstein-Barr virus, according to a later analysis. Some IMGT-functional V segments, including TRBV6-2 and TRBV6-3, could not be distinguished by the 87-base-pair reads and were therefore excluded. Because HLA typing was missing for some donors at each locus, association tests included only the typed subset. A further reported finding was that TCR beta sequences accurately predicted the HLA-A and HLA-B alleles for most subjects in the first cohort. Presence/absence analyses assumed roughly uniform sequencing depth across donors, an assumption that may not hold. The cohort was sequenced for TCR beta chains only, and without alpha or paired-chain data the features that could be detected were limited. In a later genetic analysis, a missense DCLRE1C variant was associated with V-gene and J-gene trimming of TCR beta chains, and the association was replicated in an independent cohort. According to a later analysis, most CMV-associated TCR beta chains appeared to be HLA-restricted, and the HLA associations seemed to be driven largely by CMV exposure. A few of the identified cytomegalovirus-associated TCR beta chains were confirmed in vitro to be specific for cytomegalovirus antigens. A later analysis associated about 17,000 TCR beta sequences with specific HLA alleles at a false discovery rate of 0.05. The classifier was reported to diagnose cytomegalovirus status with high specificity and sensitivity in both the original and validation cohorts. It was suggested by the authors that the approach could potentially be generalized to other disease states and immunological phenotypes. In an earlier analysis of 587 of the donors, most TCR beta V segments were observed in productive rearrangements about 87% or about 30% of the time, broadly matching IMGT annotations. Correlated functional status among segregating V segments might reflect linkage disequilibrium, but an unknown experimental factor could not be ruled out. Seventeen rarely observed V segments, including chromosome 9 orphons, were excluded from the earlier analysis of several hundred of the donors because counts were too low.

The germline V gene (reference sequence) gives CDR1 as MNHNY and CDR2 as SVGAGI. After removal of 0 bases from V and 4 bases from J, the junction retains 2 bases not matched to a gene. The CDR3 holds 16 amino acids from the cysteine to the phenylalanine. The only DNA kept is the CDR3, 48 bases in frame from the first base. The TCR comes from a girl under 18 in good health and CMV-seropositive. Sequencing was carried out using PBMCs. Here the chain combines TRBV6-6 and TRBJ2-2, with TRBD1 matching 10 junction bases. The base sequence is TGTGCCAGCAGTTACTCGGGACAGGGGTTCACCGGGGAGCTGTTTTTT. It codes for CASSYSGQGFTGELFF.